A selection of T cell receptor beta chains follows, all from one sample in a study of response to subunit inactivated influenza vaccine. TCRdb processed the RT-PCR reads anew with MiXCR; each CDR3 protein has one entry. The data show about 650,000 distinct CDR3 sequences, with 12% to 15% seen just once and roughly 7.2% held by the top ten. The starting material was PBMCs from blood, obtained 14 to 15 days before vaccination. These receptors were obtained from a man aged 45 to 65 who received an inactivated influenza vaccine. The CDR3 runs from the conserved cysteine through the conserved F or W. D genes are given only for firm matches. Size is stated for part of the rows, as once, few or many counts, or as a class when the clone is expanded.

V gene	J gene	D gene	clone size	CDR3 DNA	CDR3 protein
TRBV28	TRBJ1-2	TRBD1	few	TGTGCCAGCAGCTATCAGGGGGCTGGCGGCTACACCTTC	CASSYQGAGGYTF
TRBV5-5	TRBJ2-1	TRBD1	few	TGTGCCAGCAGCCGCCAGGGGGCGGAGGAGCAGTTCTTC	CASSRQGAEEQFF
TRBV5-1	TRBJ2-7	TRBD1	few	TGCGCCAGCAGCTTGTTTACGGGACAGGGTTACGAGCAGTACTTC	CASSLFTGQGYEQYF
TRBV7-9	TRBJ2-3	TRBD2	NA	TGTGCCAGCAGCTTAGCCAGCGGGAGGAGGGATACGCAGTATTTT	CASSLASGRRDTQYF
TRBV11-2	TRBJ2-3	TRBD2	NA	TGTGCCAGCAGCTTTGGACTACTGGCGGGGGACCGGGATACGCAGTATTTT	CASSFGLLAGDRDTQYF
TRBV5-1	TRBJ2-7	NA	few	TGCGCCAGCAGCGCCGGCGAGGGTCGCTACGAGCAGTACTTC	CASSAGEGRYEQYF
TRBV3-1	TRBJ2-2	NA	few	TGTGCCAGCAGCCTCATCAGATCCTCCACGAACACCGGGGAGCTGTTTTTT	CASSLIRSSTNTGELFF
TRBV4-3	TRBJ2-3	TRBD2	many	TGCGCCAGCAGCCGCGGGGTGGCTAGCGGGAAATTGAACCAGCAGTATTTT	CASSRGVASGKLNQQYF
TRBV7-8	TRBJ1-1	TRBD1	few	TGTGCCAGCAGCTTATTGGGACAGGGGGCATGGGATACTGAAGCTTTCTTT	CASSLLGQGAWDTEAFF
TRBV5-1	TRBJ2-4	TRBD2	NA	TGCGCCAGCAGCGATGCGGAGCGGACTAGCGCCCTGTTGACCAAAAACATTCAGTACTTC	CASSDAERTSALLTKNIQYF
TRBV30	TRBJ2-4	TRBD2	few	TGTGCCTGGACGAAGGGACTAGCGGGAGAACGGGACATTCAGTACTTC	CAWTKGLAGERDIQYF
TRBV6-1	TRBJ1-1	NA	few	TGTGCCAGCAGGTCGGGACACCCCCTGGTTACTTTCTTT	CASRSGHPLVTFF
TRBV20-1	TRBJ1-2	NA	NA	TGCAGTGCCACACCTCCGGTTGGGGCTGGCTATGGCTACACCTTC	CSATPPVGAGYGYTF
TRBV6-1	TRBJ1-4	NA	NA	TGTGCCAGCAGTGAAGCTAGAGAAAAACTGTTTTTT	CASSEAREKLFF
TRBV28	TRBJ2-7	TRBD2	few	TGTGCCAGCAGTAGACTAGCGGGCCTCTCAGGGGAGCAGTACTTC	CASSRLAGLSGEQYF
TRBV2	TRBJ1-4	TRBD1	many	TGTGCCACCCAGAGGGACAGGTTTAATGAAAAACTGTTTTTT	CATQRDRFNEKLFF
TRBV7-8	TRBJ2-5	TRBD2	NA	TGTGCCAGCAGCCCCCTTTTTTCGGGAGGTGATCAAGAGACCCAGTACTTC	CASSPLFSGGDQETQYF
TRBV5-6	TRBJ1-6	TRBD1	few	TGTGCCAGCAGCTCTTCGACAGGGAGGAGGTCACCCCTCCACTTT	CASSSSTGRRSPLHF
TRBV7-2	TRBJ2-1	NA	few	TGTGCCAGCAGCCCCCTGGCCAATGAGCAGTTCTTC	CASSPLANEQFF
TRBV12-3/TRBV12-4	TRBJ2-2	TRBD2	NA	TGTGCCAGCATTTCTAGCGGGGGGGCAACCGGGGAGCTGTTTTTT	CASISSGGATGELFF
TRBV5-5	TRBJ2-5	TRBD2	NA	TGTGCCAGCATCCGTGGACTAGCGCTGGAGACCCAGTACTTC	CASIRGLALETQYF
TRBV7-8	TRBJ2-5	NA	NA	TGTGCCAGCAGCCCGCAGGGTACGGACGGGGAGACCCAGTACTTC	CASSPQGTDGETQYF
TRBV10-3	TRBJ1-1	NA	NA	TGTGCCATCAGACGGACAGCCATGAACACTGAAGCTTTCTTT	CAIRRTAMNTEAFF
TRBV12-3/TRBV12-4	TRBJ2-1	TRBD1	NA	TGTGCCATCACCGGGACAGACTACAATGAGCAGTTCTTC	CAITGTDYNEQFF
TRBV4-3	TRBJ1-2	NA	NA	TGCGCCAGCAGCCAAGATTCCGGGACGGGTTTTTCTAACTATGGCTACACCTTC	CASSQDSGTGFSNYGYTF
TRBV30	TRBJ1-1	NA	NA	TGTGCCTGGAGGGAGTTCATGAACACTGAAGCTTTCTTT	CAWREFMNTEAFF
TRBV7-2	TRBJ2-5	NA	many	TGTGCCAGCCTGATACGGGGAGAGGAGACCCAGTACTTC	CASLIRGEETQYF